These 11 T cell receptor beta chains were all obtained from the same sample, sequenced in a study of blood T cell repertoires in COVID-19 (dated by TCRdb to 2018 to 2020). The library was built by means of the immunoSEQ multiplex PCR assay. TCRdb re-hosts the immuneACCESS table, in-frame sequences only. Its copies lack some clones; in the studies checked, an unresolved V gene accounts for under half of them, and the cause for the rest is not known. Present in this sample are 300,000 to 450,000 clones, 80% to 90% of which were seen just once. The ten largest clones capture 10% of the sample. Sequences were obtained from peripheral blood. The receptors shown here come from a woman in her twenties or thirties with COVID-19, enrolled during active disease.

The chain joins TRBV11-2 to TRBJ2-1; tentatively, D is TRBD1 (5 bases). CDR3 length equals 15 residues. Germline CDR1 SGHAT, CDR2 FQNNGV. V was clipped by 0 bases and J by 4 bases, with 10 bases between them. In DNA, the CDR3 is TGTGCCAGCAGCTTAGACAGGGCTAATTACAATGAGCAGTTCTTC. Protein: CASSLDRANYNEQFF.

The chain employs TRBV6-5 and TRBJ2-1; the D is unclear. The germline CDR1 and CDR2 sequences are MNHEY and SVGAGI. The CDR3 extends over 15 amino acids. The ends were cut back, 0 bases at V and 2 bases at J, with 8 bases in the middle. Here the CDR3 reads CASSYSSQTYNEQFF. In nucleotides, the CDR3 is TGTGCCAGCAGTTACTCGTCACAGACCTACAATGAGCAGTTCTTC.

CDR3 protein: CASNFRETQYF. In nucleotides, the CDR3 is TGTGCCAGCAACTTCAGGGAGACCCAGTACTTC. The chain couples TRBV2 to TRBJ2-5; D not resolved. Germline V lookup: CDR1 SNHLY, CDR2 FYNNEI. CDR3 length: 11 residues. V shed 7 bases and J shed 5 bases, with 8 bases lying between them.

V and J are TRBV30 and TRBJ2-7; D may be TRBD2 (6 bases). V lost 0 bases to trimming and J lost 4 bases, with 16 bases between them. From germline, CDR1 is GTSNPN and CDR2 SVGIG (reference sequence). This CDR3 spans 15 amino acids. DNA of the CDR3: TGTGCCTGGAGTGTACCAGTGGGGGAGGTATACGAGCAGTACTTC. Protein sequence: CAWSVPVGEVYEQYF.

This rearrangement joins TRBV7-2 to TRBJ2-7; D not resolved. The length of the CDR3 is 11 residues. Germline V gives CDR1 SGHTA, CDR2 FQGNSA. The V end was cut by 4 bases, the J end by 3 bases, with 4 bases between. This CDR3 is CASSSNYEQYF. Written as DNA, the CDR3 is TGTGCCAGCAGCTCCAACTACGAGCAGTACTTC.

The chain is built from TRBV5-6 and TRBJ2-5, with 8 nucleotides matching TRBD1. This CDR3 contains 12 residues. V shed 4 bases and J 5 bases; nucleotides not matched to a gene: 1. Germline V gives CDR1 SGHDT, CDR2 YYEEEE. CDR3 sequence reads: CASSRDRETQYF. The CDR3, as DNA: TGTGCCAGCAGCAGGGACAGGGAGACCCAGTACTTC.

The count of this clone is one. The CDR3 loop is CASSFRRVYEQYF. The CDR3 region has the DNA TGTGCCAGCAGCTTCCGCCGGGTCTACGAGCAGTACTTC. The chain carries TRBV2 and TRBJ2-7; D is unclear. The CDR3 has 13 amino acids. Germline-derived CDR1 and CDR2 are SNHLY and FYNNEI. The V gene lost 6 bases and the J gene lost 3 bases, with 12 bases spanning the gap.

The chain has TRBV19 and TRBJ2-3; a weak D match, TRBD2 (6 bases). The CDR3 runs to 14 residues. V gave up 4 bases and J gave up 3 bases, with 11 bases separating them. Germline values: CDR1 LNHDA, CDR2 SQIVND (reference sequence). CDR3: CASSNRELTDTQYF. CDR3 bases: TGTGCCAGTAGTAATCGGGAGTTAACAGATACGCAGTATTTT.

This chain links TRBV30 with TRBJ1-1, with D unclear. V lost 2 bases to trimming and J lost 0 bases, with 4 bases between them. The CDR3 has 12 residues. The germline CDR1 and CDR2 sequences are GTSNPN and SVGIG (reference sequence). This CDR3 is CAWSQVNTEAFF. The DNA for the CDR3 is TGTGCCTGGAGTCAGGTGAACACTGAAGCTTTCTTT.

The CDR3 nucleotides read TGTGCCAGCTCAACTCAGGGACAGGGAGGAGAAAAACTGTTTTTT. Its protein is CASSTQGQGGEKLFF. The chain employs TRBV18 and TRBJ1-4; 9 bases map to TRBD1. The germline CDR1 and CDR2 sequences are KGHSH and LQKENI. V was clipped by 5 bases and J by 8 bases; unmatched bases: 9. The CDR3 has 15 amino acids.

This chain connects TRBV2 to TRBJ2-3; D not certain. V was cut by 9 bases and J by 0 bases, with 13 bases left in between. CDR1 and CDR2 from the germline V gene are SNHLY and FYNNEI. CDR3 length equals 14 residues. The CDR3 DNA is TGTGCCAGTGCAGGCGACATTAGCACAGATACGCAGTATTTT. It encodes CASAGDISTDTQYF.